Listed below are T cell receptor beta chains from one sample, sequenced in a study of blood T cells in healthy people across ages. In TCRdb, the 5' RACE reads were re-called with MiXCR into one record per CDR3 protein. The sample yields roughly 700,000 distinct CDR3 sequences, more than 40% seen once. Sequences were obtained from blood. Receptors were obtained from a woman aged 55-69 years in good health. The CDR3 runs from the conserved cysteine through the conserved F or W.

CDR3: CASRSMGGTETQYF
J: NA
V: TRBV7-2

CDR3: CASSLIAGEYYEQYF
J: TRBJ2-7
V: TRBV7-2

CDR3: CSARDVFGGNEQFF
J: TRBJ2-1
V: TRBV20-1

CDR3: CASSQGRSNEKLFF
J: TRBJ1-4
V: TRBV4-2

CDR3: CSARDTGSGQETQYF
J: TRBJ2-5
V: TRBV20-1

CDR3: CASSPDQIIYEQYF
J: TRBJ2-7
V: TRBV18

CDR3: CASSLRADNSPLHF
J: TRBJ1-6
V: TRBV7-3

CDR3: CASSYSISGTALGSYEQYF
J: NA
V: TRBV6-5

CDR3: CASSPGQLDHPEQYF
J: TRBJ2-5
V: TRBV18

CDR3: CASSRDNVDTQYF
J: TRBJ2-3
V: TRBV12-3/TRBV12-4

CDR3: CASRGTGRSSGYTF
J: TRBJ1-2
V: TRBV28

CDR3: CASSKKYEQFF
J: TRBJ2-1
V: TRBV2

CDR3: CSAPVGSQETQYF
J: TRBJ2-5
V: TRBV20-1

CDR3: CASSLKRENNEQFF
J: TRBJ2-1
V: TRBV6-6

CDR3: CALSEVDYEQYF
J: TRBJ2-7
V: TRBV10-3

CDR3: CAISVGGGGEAFF
J: TRBJ1-1
V: TRBV10-3